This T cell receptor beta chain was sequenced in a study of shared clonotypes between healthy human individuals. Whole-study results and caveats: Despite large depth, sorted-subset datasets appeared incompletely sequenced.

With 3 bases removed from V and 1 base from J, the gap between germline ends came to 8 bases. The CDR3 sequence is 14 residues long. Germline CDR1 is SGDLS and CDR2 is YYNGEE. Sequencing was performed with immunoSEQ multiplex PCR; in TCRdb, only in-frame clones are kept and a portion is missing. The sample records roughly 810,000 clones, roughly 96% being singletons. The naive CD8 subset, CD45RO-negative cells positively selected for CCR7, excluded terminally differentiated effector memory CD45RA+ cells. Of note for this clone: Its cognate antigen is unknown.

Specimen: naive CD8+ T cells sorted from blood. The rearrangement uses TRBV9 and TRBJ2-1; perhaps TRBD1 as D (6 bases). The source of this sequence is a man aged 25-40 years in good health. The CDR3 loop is CASSGRGSYNEQFF. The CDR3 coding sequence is TGTGCCAGCAGCGGCAGGGGATCCTACAATGAGCAGTTCTTC.